The subject of this entry is one T cell receptor beta chain. This table comes from immunoSEQ multiplex PCR, and its TCRdb copy is limited to in-frame clones, with some not included. The data show 81,000 or so clones, around 84% seen once. This specimen belongs to a study of radiotherapy plus CTLA-4 blockade in lung cancer. The CDR3 covers 14 residues. Germline CDR1 and CDR2: SGHVS and FQNEAQ. With 8 bases clipped from V and 4 bases from J, the junction kept 4 bases outside the gene matches. Sequencing was performed on peripheral blood, taken from a patient treated with radiotherapy plus ipilimumab. This clonotype originated in a human donor with non-small cell lung cancer who had stable disease on radiotherapy plus ipilimumab. V gene TRBV7-8 combines with J gene TRBJ2-1; 11 bases line up with TRBD2. CDR3 DNA: TGTGCCAGCTCCGGGACTAGCGGATACAATGAGCAGTTCTTC. This gives the protein CASSGTSGYNEQFF. Together with reference TRBV7-8 and TRBJ2-1, the CDR3 gives the full variable domain: GAGVSQSPRYKVAKRGQDVALRCDPISGHVSLFWYQQALGQGPEFLTYFQNEAQLDKSGLPSDRFFAERPEGSVSTLKIQRTQQEDSAVYLCASSGTSGYNEQFFGPGTRLTVL.